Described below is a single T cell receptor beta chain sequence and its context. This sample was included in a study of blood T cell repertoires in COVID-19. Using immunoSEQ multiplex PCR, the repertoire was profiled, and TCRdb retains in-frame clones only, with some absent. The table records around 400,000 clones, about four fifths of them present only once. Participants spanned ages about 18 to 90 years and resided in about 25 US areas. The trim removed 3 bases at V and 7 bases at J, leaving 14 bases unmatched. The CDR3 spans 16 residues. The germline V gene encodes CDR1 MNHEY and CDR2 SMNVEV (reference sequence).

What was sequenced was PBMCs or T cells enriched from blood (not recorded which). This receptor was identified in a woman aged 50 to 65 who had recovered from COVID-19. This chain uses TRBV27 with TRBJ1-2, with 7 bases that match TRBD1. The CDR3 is CASSFGTVAAGGGYTF. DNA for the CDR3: TGTGCCAGCAGTTTCGGGACAGTTGCTGCAGGGGGTGGCTACACCTTC.